The source of this T cell receptor (beta chain) is a study of blood T cell repertoires in COVID-19. At the level of the study: COVID-19 samples from acute and convalescent phases originated in the United States, Italy and Spain. From T cells, B-cell-depleted T cells, or PBMCs came the material, which was cDNA or gDNA.

Germline CDR1 GTSNPN, CDR2 SVGIG (reference sequence). CDR3 length: 14 amino acids. The V end was cut by 1 base, the J end by 8 bases, with 15 bases between. Original methodology: Reference gene primers were amplified, and this amplification served to estimate nucleated cell counts. Clones were sequenced by immunoSEQ multiplex PCR, and TCRdb holds only the in-frame ones, with some missing. V, J and clone size are taken as reported in that table, and D and trimming were inferred from the DNA itself. The data contain around 150,000 clones, about 80% of them singletons. This sequence originates from a woman older than 75 with acute or convalescent COVID-19. Sample: peripheral blood. This chain links TRBV30 with TRBJ2-1; a weak D match, TRBD2 (6 bases). The CDR3 here is CAWSARLVPHEQFF. CDR3 bases: TGTGCCTGGAGTGCCCGACTAGTTCCCCATGAGCAGTTCTTC. Full variable domain (outside the CDR3, taken from reference TRBV30 and TRBJ2-1): SQTIHQWPATLVQPVGSPLSLECTVEGTSNPNLYWYRQAAGRGLQLLFYSVGIGQISSEVPQNLSASRPQDRQFILSSKKLLLSDSGFYLCAWSARLVPHEQFFGPGTRLTVL.